This note documents a single TCR beta chain sequence. Its target antigen remains unknown. No quality values exist for individual bases; no much larger clone is one base distant. This entry comes from a study of cytomegalovirus exposure and HLA in healthy donors (dated by TCRdb to about 2017). About the study as a whole: An earlier analysis of several hundred of the donors reported roughly 300 Gb of sequence data and 117 million unique TCR beta sequences obtained from around 180 million T cells. An early release that covered approximately 600 HLA-typed donors contained approximately 300 gigabases of sequencing data and 75 million to 100 million unique TCR sequences. The genetic ancestry cluster associated with self-reported Caucasian donors included about four fifths of the roughly 400 genotyped donors. The aim of the study was to test whether cataloging public T cell receptors could identify signatures of past pathogen exposure. Using immunosequencing, the study profiled T cell repertoires from 640 or so subjects and related those repertoires to cytomegalovirus serostatus. Along with the approximately 620-subject first cohort, a separate validation cohort of over a hundred different subjects was used. To predict cytomegalovirus infection status, the study combined high-throughput TCR immunosequencing, statistical association of individual TCRs with disease status, and machine learning. To study patterns of TCR occurrence, a later analysis re-analyzed previously published TCR beta repertoires from around 660 donors and added high-resolution HLA genotyping. In the later analysis, no new phenotypic data were used to find candidate immune exposures; instead, reliance was placed on TCR beta sequences and their occurrence across donors. An earlier analysis of around 540 of the donors applied high-throughput TCR beta sequencing to assess whether each TCR beta V gene segment acted as functional or pseudogenic. Donor age, sex, ethnicity and CMV serostatus were collected together with the repertoire data. Genome-wide SNP genotypes for about 65% of the roughly 670 donors were used in a later genetic analysis, which treated that subset as a discovery cohort. Every repertoire in the discovery cohort had been generated on one and the same sequencing platform. Class I and class II HLA loci were covered by the typing at four-digit resolution. Typing coverage differed by locus: A, B, C, DRB1 and DQB1 were typed in about 620-640 donors, DQA1 in around 500, DPA1 in approximately 600, and DPB1 in 400 to 480. About 5 DR-DQ haplotypes were handled as single units for association and clustering, since linkage in the cohort was strong. Among roughly 400 genotyped donors of the cohort, an average of approximately 200,000 unique TCR beta nucleotide sequences was sequenced per donor, of which roughly 17% were non-productive.

The cohort comprised under 700 healthy bone marrow donors. At the time of sampling, every cohort member was nominally healthy, though immune exposures that went unrecorded were likely present. The donor tested CMV seronegative, placing the donor among the roughly 400 seronegative members of the cohort. A peripheral blood sample was provided by each donor, and peripheral blood mononuclear cells were used for TCR beta sequencing. The Qiagen DNeasy Blood Extraction Kit was used to extract genomic DNA from the blood cell samples. Receptors were amplified or captured by the immunoSEQ multiplex PCR assay. A mixture of 60 forward primers for TCR Vbeta segments and 13 reverse primers for TCR Jbeta segments was used in the multiplex PCR. The CDR3 region of rearranged TCR beta genes was amplified from genomic DNA with a multiplex PCR assay. Amplified TCR beta libraries were sequenced as 87-base-pair reads on the Illumina HiSeq System. The original pipeline was this. A later analysis counted about 76 million unique TCR beta chains across the 690 or so repertoires, and some 11 million of these chains were shared by at least two donors. Raw reads were error-corrected and collapsed into unique sequences by a nearest-neighbor algorithm in which closely related sequences were merged to remove PCR and sequencing errors. V, D and J gene segments were assigned by aligning CDR3 sequences to IMGT reference sequences. For a sequence to be retained, a match of at least six nucleotides was required to both a V gene segment and a J gene segment. A rearrangement was called productive if the CDR3 had no stop codons and remained in frame with V and J, and every other rearrangement was called non-productive. Following IMGT convention, CDR3 was defined as the stretch from the second conserved V-encoded cysteine to the conserved J-encoded phenylalanine. In an earlier analysis of roughly 580 of the donors, sequences lacking an unambiguous match to a single V gene segment were excluded. An earlier analysis of approximately 590 of the donors called V segments functional above 56.7% productive rearrangements and segregating when the between-donor standard deviation exceeded 5%. A statistical classification framework was built to diagnose cytomegalovirus status from the catalog of TCR beta chain sequences. In a later analysis, V and J genes were assigned by comparing TCR nucleotide sequences against IMGT/GENE-DB human TR gene sequences. A later analysis assigned CDR3 sequences and most-parsimonious VDJ recombination scenarios with the TCRdist pipeline. In a later analysis, each TCR beta chain was defined by its CDR3 amino acid sequence together with its V-gene family, and reads without a unique V-gene family were excluded. To address suspected cross-contamination and a sequencing artifact, a later analysis removed several hundred highly shared, low-generation-probability nucleotide sequences. For each public chain, a later analysis derived a clonal expansion index from normalized ranks of inferred template counts within each repertoire. In a later analysis, generation probabilities were computed with a VDJ recombination model fitted to out-of-frame rearrangements, and the resulting probabilities were checked against IGoR. A later analysis scored TCR-TCR, TCR-HLA and TCR-CMV co-occurrence with hypergeometric tests, applying a repertoire-size bias correction to TCR pairs. A later analysis estimated false discovery rates by permuting HLA or CMV assignments 20 times. In a later analysis, co-occurring TCRs were grouped using DBSCAN, and TCRdist sequence similarity was added for clustering within HLA-allele-positive subsets. Repertoires with fewer than 30,000 or more than 120,000 public chains, plus five repertoires with anomalous nucleotide sharing, were excluded from co-occurrence clustering. Held by TCRdb, this immuneACCESS table contains in-frame sequences only and omits some clones. Under half of the omission traces to an unresolved V gene where checked; the cause of the rest is unknown. The V and J calls and clone size were taken over from that table, and D and trimming were inferred from the DNA. The sample includes some 140,000 clones, with 65% to 75% observed a single time. The biggest ten clones account for around 2.3% of the sample.

General findings and caveats noted by the study authors: While some public TCRs were present in many individuals, most TCR sequences turned up only very rarely across donors. Some IMGT-functional V segments, including TRBV6-2 and TRBV6-3, could not be told apart with the 87-base-pair reads, so those segments were excluded. A later analysis found that HLA-associated TCR beta chains were more clonally expanded and had lower generation probabilities than equally common non-associated chains. According to a later analysis, most CMV-associated TCR beta chains appeared to be HLA-restricted, and the HLA associations seemed to be driven largely by CMV exposure. Several of the top co-occurrence clusters appeared to be linked to parvovirus B19, influenza, CMV and Epstein-Barr virus, according to a later analysis. An earlier analysis of around 500 of the donors showed that most TCR beta V segments appeared in productive rearrangements either about 87% or about 30% of the time, which broadly matched IMGT annotations. The cohort was sequenced for TCR beta chains only, and without alpha or paired-chain data the features that could be detected were limited. A cluster of highly shared sequence variants was judged likely to represent a technical artifact of the sequencing pipeline. A later analysis associated approximately 17,000 TCR beta sequences with specific HLA alleles at a false discovery rate of 0.05. According to a later analysis, TCR association rates differed among HLA loci, with DRB1 alleles showing the most associated TCRs and HLA-C alleles showing the fewest. The classifier was reported to diagnose cytomegalovirus status with high specificity and sensitivity in both the original cohort and the validation cohort. In a later genetic analysis, a missense DCLRE1C variant was associated with V-gene and J-gene trimming of TCR beta chains, and the association was replicated in an independent cohort. Correlated functional status among segregating V segments might be attributable to linkage disequilibrium, but an unknown experimental factor could not be ruled out. Roughly uniform sequencing depth across donors was assumed in presence/absence analyses, although this assumption may not hold. A further reported finding was that TCR beta sequences accurately predicted the HLA-A and HLA-B alleles for most subjects in the first cohort. The only immune exposure information available for the cohort was CMV serostatus. HLA typing was unavailable for some donors at each locus, so association tests used only the typed subset. In vitro tests confirmed that a few of the cytomegalovirus-associated TCR beta chains recognize cytomegalovirus antigens. Assigning TCR associations to individual alleles was difficult when HLA alleles, especially DR and DQ, strongly co-occurred. A total of fewer than 200 TCR beta chains were listed by the study as associated with cytomegalovirus. Because counts were too low, more than 15 rarely observed V segments, including chromosome 9 orphons, were left out of the earlier analysis of about 620 of the donors. The authors suggested that the approach could potentially be extended to other disease states and immunological phenotypes. According to a later genetic analysis, donors in an Asian-associated ancestry cluster had fewer N-insertions in productive TCRs than the roughly 660-donor mean.

The germline ends are 18 bases apart after V is trimmed by 1 base and J by 8 bases. CDR1 and CDR2 are read off the germline V gene as LGHNA and YSLEER. The CDR3 holds 16 amino acids from the cysteine to the phenylalanine. Just the 48-base CDR3 DNA is kept, in frame starting at base 1. This receptor was identified in a man aged 25 to 40 in good health and CMV-seronegative. The sequencing input was PBMCs. This chain joins TRBV4-3 to TRBJ2-1; the D region possibly corresponds to TRBD1 (6 bases align). This receptor carries the CDR3 CASSQGVWTAWDEQFF. The base sequence is TGCGCCAGCAGCCAAGGCGTTTGGACAGCGTGGGATGAGCAGTTCTTC.